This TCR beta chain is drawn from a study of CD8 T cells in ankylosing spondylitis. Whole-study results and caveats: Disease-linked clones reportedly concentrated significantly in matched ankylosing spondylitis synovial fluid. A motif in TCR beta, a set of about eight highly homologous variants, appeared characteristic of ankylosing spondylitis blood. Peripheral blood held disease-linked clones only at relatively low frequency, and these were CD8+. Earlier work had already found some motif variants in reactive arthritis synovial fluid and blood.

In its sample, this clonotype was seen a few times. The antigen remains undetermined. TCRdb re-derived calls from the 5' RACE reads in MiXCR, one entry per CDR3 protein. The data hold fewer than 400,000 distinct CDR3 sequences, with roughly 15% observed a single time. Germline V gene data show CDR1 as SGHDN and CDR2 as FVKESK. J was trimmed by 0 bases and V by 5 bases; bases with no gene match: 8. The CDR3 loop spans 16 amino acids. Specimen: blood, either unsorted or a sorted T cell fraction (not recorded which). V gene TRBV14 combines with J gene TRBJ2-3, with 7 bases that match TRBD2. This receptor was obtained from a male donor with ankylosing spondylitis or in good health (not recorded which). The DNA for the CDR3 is TGTGCCAGCAGCTTCCGCCTGGGGGGGAGCACAGATACGCAGTATTTT. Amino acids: CASSFRLGGSTDTQYF.